Described below is a single TCR beta chain sequence and its context. Primers included in the PCR were 60 Vbeta and 13 Jbeta primers. Method: immunoSEQ multiplex PCR; TCRdb's copy keeps in-frame clones and lacks some. Of 90,000 to 120,000 clones detected, 74% appear once; the ten largest clones hold 11% to 15%. This entry is derived from a study of cytomegalovirus exposure and HLA in healthy donors. The V and J ends lost 0 bases and 4 bases respectively, with 9 bases between them. Germline V gives CDR1 MNHNY, CDR2 SVGAGI (reference sequence). The CDR3 length is 14 residues. This clonotype was obtained from a woman aged 40 to 55 in good health and CMV-seropositive. Sequencing was performed on PBMCs. The V gene is TRBV6-6, the J gene TRBJ1-1; no firm D call. CDR3 loop: CASSYSTGGTEAFF. The DNA for the CDR3 is TGTGCCAGCAGTTACTCGACGGGAGGCACTGAAGCTTTCTTT.